This T cell receptor beta chain originates from a study of T cell repertoires in cytomegalovirus infection. CDR3 length equals 14 residues. V shed 6 bases, J shed 6 bases, and the junction held 4 bases outside the gene matches. CDR1 is SGHTA and CDR2 is FQGNSA in the germline V gene. TCRdb fed the reads into MiXCR, producing one record per CDR3 protein. The sample carries a few hundred thousand distinct CDR3 sequences, about 40% recorded once. This clonotype was counted ten times or more. The antigen remains undetermined. The chain carries TRBV7-2 and TRBJ2-1; 11 bases fit TRBD2. This receptor was taken from a human donor in good health (CMV status not recorded). Some clones in this sample may be carry-over from other donors' samples. The input for sequencing was cultured PBMCs, taken from culture after CMV antigen stimulation. DNA for the CDR3: TGTGCCAGCAGTTCCGGGACTAGCGGCAATGAGCAGTTCTTC. Amino acids: CASSSGTSGNEQFF.